Detailed here is one TCR beta chain. Antigen specificity is unknown. Researchers divided each subset's genomic DNA evenly across several immunoSEQ plates. Clones were sequenced by immunoSEQ multiplex PCR, and TCRdb holds only the in-frame ones, with some missing. This sample has a few million clones, with approximately 94% found just once. This specimen comes from a study of shared clonotypes between healthy human individuals. General study findings and limits: Non-shared clonotypes had lower generation probabilities than those shared by all four donors.

Every contributor of samples was a Caucasian grown-up residing in Nashville, Tennessee. This TCR derives from a man between 18 and 29 years old in good health. The specimen was naive CD4+ T cells sorted from blood. Described subset: CD45RA+ positively selected.

CDR3 sequence reads: CAWNRDSSYGYTF. The CDR3 DNA is TGTGCCTGGAACCGGGACAGTTCCTATGGCTACACCTTC. The rearrangement uses TRBV30 and TRBJ1-2; 7 bases agree with TRBD1. This CDR3 spans 13 amino acids. The J segment lost 4 bases and the V segment lost 4 bases, leaving 6 bases of the junction unmatched. CDR1 and CDR2 from the germline V gene are GTSNPN and SVGIG (reference sequence).